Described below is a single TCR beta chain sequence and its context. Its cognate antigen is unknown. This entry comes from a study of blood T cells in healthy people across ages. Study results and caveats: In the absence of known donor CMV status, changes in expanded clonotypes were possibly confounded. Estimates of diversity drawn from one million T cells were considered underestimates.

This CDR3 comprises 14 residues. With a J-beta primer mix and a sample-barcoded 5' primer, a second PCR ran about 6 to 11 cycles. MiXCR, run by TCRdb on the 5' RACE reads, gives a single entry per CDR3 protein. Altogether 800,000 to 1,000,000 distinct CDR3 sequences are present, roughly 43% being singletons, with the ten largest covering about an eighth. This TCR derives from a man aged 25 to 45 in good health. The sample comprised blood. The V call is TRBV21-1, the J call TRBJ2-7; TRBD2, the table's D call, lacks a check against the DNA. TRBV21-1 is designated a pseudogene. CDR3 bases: TGTGCCAGCAGCAAAGGACTAGCGGCCTACGAGCAGTACTTC. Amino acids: CASSKGLAAYEQYF.